Following are 10 T cell receptor beta chains from one sample sequenced in a study of blood T cell repertoires in COVID-19. Some clones are missing from TCRdb's copy, which holds only in-frame ones; the method was immunoSEQ multiplex PCR. The sample consists of roughly 440,000 clones, about nine tenths of them appearing once. Sequencing was done on a sample of peripheral blood. Receptor source: a woman aged 50 to 60 with COVID-19, enrolled during active disease.

The chain couples TRBV7-2 to TRBJ2-1, with a possible D match to TRBD1 (5 bases). This CDR3 spans 15 amino acids. The V end was cut by 7 bases, the J end by 0 bases, with 13 bases between. The V gene's germline CDR1 is SGHTA and CDR2 FQGNSA. For the CDR3, the DNA is TGTGCCAGCACCCCTGACAGATCCTCCTACAATGAGCAGTTCTTC. Encoded protein: CASTPDRSSYNEQFF.

The chain uses TRBV7-9 and TRBJ1-1; 7 nucleotides line up with TRBD1. This CDR3 is built from 17 residues. The germline CDR1 and CDR2 sequences are SEHNR and FQNEAQ (reference sequence). The V gene end was trimmed by 5 bases and the J gene end by 0 bases; junction bases not matched to a gene: 12. The CDR3 bases are TGTGCCAGCAGCGCCTCGGCAGGGGGAAATGTGAACACTGAAGCTTTCTTT. Protein: CASSASAGGNVNTEAFF. Based on the CDR3 plus reference TRBV7-9 and TRBJ1-1, the full variable domain is DTGVSQNPRHKITKRGQNVTFRCDPISEHNRLYWYRQTLGQGPEFLTYFQNEAQLEKSRLLSDRFSAERPKGSFSTLEIQRTEQGDSAMYLCASSASAGGNVNTEAFFGQGTRLTVV.

The chain is built from TRBV5-1 and TRBJ2-3; the match to TRBD1 covers 8 bases. This CDR3 has 16 residues. The germline V gene encodes CDR1 SGHRS and CDR2 YFSETQ. V shed 3 bases and J 3 bases; nucleotides not matched to a gene: 9. The chain's CDR3 is CASSSGTGGGTDTQYF. The CDR3 DNA sequence: TGCGCCAGCAGCTCCGGGACAGGTGGGGGAACAGATACGCAGTATTTT.

J is TRBJ1-2 and V is TRBV21-1; the DNA was not compared with TRBD1, the D call given in the table. TRBV21-1 represents a pseudogene. The CDR3 is made up of 15 amino acids. The CDR3 coding sequence is TGTGCCAGCAGCCCCCGGGACAGGGACATCTATGGCTACACCTTC. Translated: CASSPRDRDIYGYTF.

The rearrangement links TRBV6-5 to TRBJ1-6; D remains unclear. V lost 0 bases and J 0 bases, leaving 6 bases between the germline ends. This CDR3 is built from 16 residues. Germline CDR1 MNHEY, CDR2 SVGAGI. The CDR3 coding sequence is TGTGCCAGCAGTTACTCGGGGAGCTCCTATAATTCACCCCTCCACTTT. Protein sequence: CASSYSGSSYNSPLHF.

The chain combines TRBV19 with TRBJ1-2, with D possibly matching TRBD1 (5 bases). The CDR3 runs 17 residues. CDR1 is LNHDA, CDR2 SQIVND, per germline (reference sequence). Trimming removed 1 base at V and 1 base at J, with 16 bases between. The CDR3 nucleotides are TGTGCCAGTAGTATAGGCCCCACCGGGGGACTTAACTATGGCTACACCTTC. Translated, it gives CASSIGPTGGLNYGYTF.

The chain carries TRBV19 and TRBJ2-7; D perhaps matches TRBD1 (7 bases). In germline, CDR1 is LNHDA, CDR2 SQIVND (reference sequence). The CDR3 has 13 amino acids. V lost 5 bases, J lost 5 bases, and 13 bases lay in between. CDR3 protein: CASSQGVADEQYF. The CDR3 DNA sequence: TGTGCCAGTAGTCAGGGGGTAGCGGACGAGCAGTACTTC. The whole variable domain, filled in from reference TRBV19 and TRBJ2-7, reads DGGITQSPKYLFRKEGQNVTLSCEQNLNHDAMYWYRQDPGQGLRLIYYSQIVNDFQKGDIAEGYSVSREKKESFPLTVTSAQKNPTAFYLCASSQGVADEQYFGPGTRLTVT.

In its sample, this clone was seen a few times. The chain has TRBV4-1 and TRBJ1-6, with 9 nucleotides matching TRBD1. CDR1 and CDR2 from the germline V gene are MGHRA and YSYEKL. The J segment lost 6 bases and the V segment lost 1 base, leaving 4 bases of the junction unmatched. The CDR3 sequence is 16 residues long. The CDR3 is CASSQAGQGINSPLHF. The CDR3 DNA is TGCGCCAGCAGCCAAGCCGGACAGGGGATTAATTCACCCCTCCACTTT.

This clone was seen a few times. The chain links TRBV3-1 (or the pseudogene TRBV3-2) to TRBJ1-2, with D unresolved. This CDR3 is built from 13 residues. V lost 0 bases and J 4 bases, leaving 6 bases between the germline ends. Germline V gene data show CDR1 as LGHDT and CDR2 as YNNKEL (reference sequence). The CDR3 is CASSQDRTYGYTF. CDR3 nucleotide sequence: TGTGCCAGCAGCCAAGACAGAACCTATGGCTACACCTTC.

The rearrangement links TRBV5-1 to TRBJ2-3; 9 nucleotides agree with TRBD1. Unmatched junction bases numbered 4, after V lost 1 base and J lost 4 bases. Germline CDR1 and CDR2: SGHRS and YFSETQ. The CDR3 consists of 15 residues. The CDR3 sequence: CASSLWTGAADTQYF. The CDR3, as DNA: TGCGCCAGCAGCTTGTGGACAGGGGCGGCAGATACGCAGTATTTT.